One sample yielded the 7 T cell receptor beta chains listed below, sequenced in a study of T-cell reconstitution after alpha-beta-depleted transplantation in children. Preparation of the TCRbeta library was carried out with unique molecular identifiers. TCRdb redid the calling of the PCR reads with MiXCR, one entry per CDR3 protein. The table shows roughly 220,000 distinct CDR3 sequences, with approximately 12% occurring only once. The specimen was PBMCs from the stem cell graft donor, collected from the stem cell graft. These receptors all stem from a human donor who donated a stem cell graft to a child with acute lymphoblastic leukemia.

This clonotype was detected ten times or more. The chain recombines TRBV7-2 with TRBJ2-7, with a tentative D call TRBD2 (5 bases). The CDR3 consists of 15 residues. Germline values: CDR1 SGHTA, CDR2 FQGNSA. The ends were cut back, 2 bases at V and 0 bases at J, with 11 bases in the middle. The CDR3 bases are TGTGCCAGCAGCTTAACGGCGGGCAGCTCCTACGAGCAGTACTTC. It specifies CASSLTAGSSYEQYF. Variable domain in full (rest from reference TRBV7-2 and TRBJ2-7): GAGVSQSPSNKVTEKGKDVELRCDPISGHTALYWYRQSLGQGLEFLIYFQGNSAPDKSGLPSDRFSAERTGGSVSTLTIQRTQQEDSAVYLCASSLTAGSSYEQYFGPGTRLTVT.

At least ten counts were recorded for this clonotype. This chain links TRBV28 with TRBJ2-3; tentatively, D is TRBD2 (5 bases). The CDR3 totals 14 residues. Trimming removed 2 bases from V and 2 bases from J, with 8 bases in between. In germline, CDR1 is MDHEN, CDR2 SYDVKM. The CDR3 reads CASSLMDFTDTQYF. CDR3 nucleotide sequence: TGTGCCAGCAGTTTAATGGACTTCACAGATACGCAGTATTTT.

The chain has TRBV3-1 and TRBJ1-2; the D gene is possibly TRBD1 (5 bases). V was shortened by 6 bases and J by 5 bases, with 22 bases between the two germline ends. CDR3 length equals 16 residues. Germline lookup yields CDR1 LGHDT and CDR2 YNNKEL (reference sequence). The CDR3 DNA reads TGTGCCAGCAGTCCCTCAGGTGGGGCTTGGGGTTATGGCTACACCTTC. It encodes CASSPSGGAWGYGYTF.

This clonotype has at least ten counts. The chain joins TRBV5-8 to TRBJ2-1; 7 positions agree with TRBD1. The V segment lost 4 bases and the J segment 5 bases; nucleotides outside the gene matches: 6. The CDR3 loop spans 14 amino acids. CDR1 is SGHTS, CDR2 YDEGEE, per germline. CDR3 region: CASSIDRAHNEQFF. The CDR3 DNA follows: TGTGCCAGCAGCATTGACAGGGCCCACAATGAGCAGTTCTTC.

This clonotype has a handful of counts. The chain couples TRBV9 to TRBJ1-2; 10 bases agree with TRBD1. Germline lookup yields CDR1 SGDLS and CDR2 YYNGEE. Trimming took 4 bases from V and 4 from J; bases not matched to a gene: 7. The CDR3 length is 15 residues. The CDR3 reads CASSREGQGSYGYTF. DNA of the CDR3: TGTGCCAGCAGCCGGGAGGGACAGGGGAGCTATGGCTACACCTTC. The full variable domain, completed using reference TRBV9 and TRBJ1-2, is DSGVTQTPKHLITATGQRVTLRCSPRSGDLSVYWYQQSLDQGLQFLIQYYNGEERAKGNILERFSAQQFPDLHSELNLSSLELGDSALYFCASSREGQGSYGYTFGSGTRLTVV.

The CDR3 protein is CASFGTGKRGYTF. The CDR3 coding sequence is TGTGCCAGTTTCGGGACAGGAAAGCGTGGCTACACCTTC. The chain joins TRBV6-2 or TRBV6-3 to TRBJ1-2, with TRBD1 identical over 8 bases. The trim removed 9 bases at V and 7 bases at J, leaving 10 bases unmatched. The CDR3 contains 13 residues. CDR1 is MNHEY and CDR2 is SVGEGT in the germline V gene.

This clonotype was found many times. The chain links TRBV12-3 or TRBV12-4 to TRBJ2-5, with 7 bases that match TRBD2. V lost 5 bases and J lost 5; bases outside the gene matches: 17. The CDR3 consists of 17 residues. The CDR3 spells CASSGGGVTGLTETQYF. The CDR3 region has the DNA TGTGCCAGCAGTGGGGGAGGGGTAACGGGGCTGACGGAGACCCAGTACTTC.